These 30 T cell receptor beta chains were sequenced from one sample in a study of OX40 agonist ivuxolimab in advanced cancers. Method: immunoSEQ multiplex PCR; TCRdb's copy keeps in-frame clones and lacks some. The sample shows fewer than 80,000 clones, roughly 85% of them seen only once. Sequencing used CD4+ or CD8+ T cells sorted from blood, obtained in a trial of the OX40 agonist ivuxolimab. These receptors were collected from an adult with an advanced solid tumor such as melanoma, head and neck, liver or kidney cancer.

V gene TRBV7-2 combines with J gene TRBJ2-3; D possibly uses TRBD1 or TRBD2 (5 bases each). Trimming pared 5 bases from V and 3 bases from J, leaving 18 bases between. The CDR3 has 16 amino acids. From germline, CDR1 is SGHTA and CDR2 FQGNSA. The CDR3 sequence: CASSLGTLEWTDTQYF. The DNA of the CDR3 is TGTGCCAGCAGCCTCGGGACCCTTGAATGGACAGATACGCAGTATTTT.

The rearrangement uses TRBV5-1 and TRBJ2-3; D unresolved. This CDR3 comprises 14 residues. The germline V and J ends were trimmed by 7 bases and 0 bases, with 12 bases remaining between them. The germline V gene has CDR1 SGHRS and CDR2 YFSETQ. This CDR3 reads CASRRSASTDTQYF. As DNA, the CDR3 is TGCGCCAGCCGCCGGAGTGCTAGCACAGATACGCAGTATTTT.

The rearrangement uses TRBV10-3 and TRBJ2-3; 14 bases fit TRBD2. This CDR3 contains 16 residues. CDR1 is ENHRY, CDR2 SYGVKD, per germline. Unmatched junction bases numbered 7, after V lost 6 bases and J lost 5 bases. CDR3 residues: CAISATSGGGGDTQYF. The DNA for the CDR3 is TGTGCCATCAGCGCGACTAGCGGGGGGGGTGGAGATACGCAGTATTTT.

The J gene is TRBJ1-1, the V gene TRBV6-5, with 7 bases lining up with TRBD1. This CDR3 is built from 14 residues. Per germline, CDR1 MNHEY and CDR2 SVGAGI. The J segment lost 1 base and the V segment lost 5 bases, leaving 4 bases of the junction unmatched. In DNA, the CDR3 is TGTGCCAGCAGTAACCGACAGGGGAACACTGAAGCTTTCTTT. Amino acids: CASSNRQGNTEAFF.

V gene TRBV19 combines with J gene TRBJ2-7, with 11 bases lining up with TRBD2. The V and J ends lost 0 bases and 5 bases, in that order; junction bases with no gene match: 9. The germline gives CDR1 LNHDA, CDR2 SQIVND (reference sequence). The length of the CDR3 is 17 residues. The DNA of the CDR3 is TGTGCCAGTAGTATAGATCTAGTGGCTAGCGGGAGGAACGAGCAGTACTTC. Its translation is CASSIDLVASGRNEQYF.

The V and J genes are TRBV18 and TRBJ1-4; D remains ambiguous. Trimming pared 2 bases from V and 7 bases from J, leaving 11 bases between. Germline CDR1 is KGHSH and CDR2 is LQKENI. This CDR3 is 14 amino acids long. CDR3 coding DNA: TGTGCCAGCTCACCAAATTACGTTAGTGAAAAACTGTTTTTT. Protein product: CASSPNYVSEKLFF. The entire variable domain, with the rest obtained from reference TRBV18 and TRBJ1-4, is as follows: NAGVMQNPRHLVRRRGQEARLRCSPMKGHSHVYWYRQLPEEGLKFMVYLQKENIIDESGMPKERFSAEFPKEGPSILRIQQVVRGDSAAYFCASSPNYVSEKLFFGSGTQLSVL.

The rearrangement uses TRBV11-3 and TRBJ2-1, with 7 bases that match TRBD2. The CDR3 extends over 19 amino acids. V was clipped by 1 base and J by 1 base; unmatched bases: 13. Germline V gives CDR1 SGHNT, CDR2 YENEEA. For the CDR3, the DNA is TGTGCCAGCAGCTTAGGCCAAAAACTAGTCGGGAGGTCCTACAATGAGCAGTTCTTC. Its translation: CASSLGQKLVGRSYNEQFF. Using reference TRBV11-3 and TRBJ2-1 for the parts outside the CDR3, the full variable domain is EAGVVQSPRYKIIEKKQPVAFWCNPISGHNTLYWYLQNLGQGPELLIRYENEEAVDDSQLPKDRFSAERLKGVDSTLKIQPAELGDSAVYLCASSLGQKLVGRSYNEQFFGPGTRLTVL.

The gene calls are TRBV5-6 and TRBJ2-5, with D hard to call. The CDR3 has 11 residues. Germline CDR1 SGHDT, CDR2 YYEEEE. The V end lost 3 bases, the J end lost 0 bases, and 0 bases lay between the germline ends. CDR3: CASSYQETQYF. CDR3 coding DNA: TGTGCCAGCAGCTACCAAGAGACCCAGTACTTC.

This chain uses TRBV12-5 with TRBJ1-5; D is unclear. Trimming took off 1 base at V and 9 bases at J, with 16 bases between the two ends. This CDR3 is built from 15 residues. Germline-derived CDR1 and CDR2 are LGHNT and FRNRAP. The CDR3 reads CASGLGGPRDGPQHF. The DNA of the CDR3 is TGTGCTAGTGGTTTGGGTGGTCCCCGGGATGGGCCCCAGCATTTT.

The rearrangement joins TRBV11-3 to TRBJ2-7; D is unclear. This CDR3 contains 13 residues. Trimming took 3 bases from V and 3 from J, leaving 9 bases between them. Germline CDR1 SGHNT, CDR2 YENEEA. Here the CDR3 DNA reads TGTGCCAGCAGCTTGGACGGCCTCTACGAGCAGTACTTC. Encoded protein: CASSLDGLYEQYF. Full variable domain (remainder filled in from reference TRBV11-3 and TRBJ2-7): EAGVVQSPRYKIIEKKQPVAFWCNPISGHNTLYWYLQNLGQGPELLIRYENEEAVDDSQLPKDRFSAERLKGVDSTLKIQPAELGDSAVYLCASSLDGLYEQYFGPGTRLTVT.

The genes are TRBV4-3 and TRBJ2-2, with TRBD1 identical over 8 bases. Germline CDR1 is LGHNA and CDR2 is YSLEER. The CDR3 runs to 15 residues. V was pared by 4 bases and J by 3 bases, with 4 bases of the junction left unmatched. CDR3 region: CASSLTGEDTGELFF. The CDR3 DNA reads TGCGCCAGCAGCCTGACAGGGGAGGACACCGGGGAGCTGTTTTTT.

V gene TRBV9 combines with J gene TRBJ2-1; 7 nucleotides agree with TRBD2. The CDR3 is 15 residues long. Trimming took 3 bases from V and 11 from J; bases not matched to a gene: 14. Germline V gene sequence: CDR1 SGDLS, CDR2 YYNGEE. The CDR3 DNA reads TGTGCCAGCAGCGAAGCAGCGGGATTGGGAGGGCAGCAGTTCTTC. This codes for CASSEAAGLGGQQFF.

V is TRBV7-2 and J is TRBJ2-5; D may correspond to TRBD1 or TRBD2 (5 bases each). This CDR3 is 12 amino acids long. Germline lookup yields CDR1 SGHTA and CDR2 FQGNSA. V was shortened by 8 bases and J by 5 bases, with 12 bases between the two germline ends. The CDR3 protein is CASSRGGETQYF. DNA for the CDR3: TGTGCCAGCTCGAGGGGCGGGGAGACCCAGTACTTC.

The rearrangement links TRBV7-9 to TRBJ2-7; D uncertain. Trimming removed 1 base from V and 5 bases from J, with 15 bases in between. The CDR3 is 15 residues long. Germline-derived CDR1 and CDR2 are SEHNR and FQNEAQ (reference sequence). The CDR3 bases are TGTGCCAGCAGCTTAGGGCAGGCCTGGTTAGACGAGCAGTACTTC. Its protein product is CASSLGQAWLDEQYF.

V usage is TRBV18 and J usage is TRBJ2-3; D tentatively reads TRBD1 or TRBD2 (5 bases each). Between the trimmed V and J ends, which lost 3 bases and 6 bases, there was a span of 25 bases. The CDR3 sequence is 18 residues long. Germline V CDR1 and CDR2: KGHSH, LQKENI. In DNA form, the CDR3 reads TGTGCCAGCTCACCGTTTGAGGTTCTGTATTGGGACCTGGATACGCAGTATTTT. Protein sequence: CASSPFEVLYWDLDTQYF.

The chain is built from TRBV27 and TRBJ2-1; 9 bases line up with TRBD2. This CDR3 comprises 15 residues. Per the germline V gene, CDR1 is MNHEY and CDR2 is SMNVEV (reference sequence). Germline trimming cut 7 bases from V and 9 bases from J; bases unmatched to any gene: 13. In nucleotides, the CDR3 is TGTGCCAGCACGGGGCTGGATAGCGGGAGCCTTGAGCAGTTCTTC. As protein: CASTGLDSGSLEQFF.

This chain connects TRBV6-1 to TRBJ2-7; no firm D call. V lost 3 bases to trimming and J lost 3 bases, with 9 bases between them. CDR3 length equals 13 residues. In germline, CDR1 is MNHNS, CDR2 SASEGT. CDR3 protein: CASSDRVRYEQYF. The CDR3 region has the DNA TGTGCCAGCAGTGATCGAGTTCGCTACGAGCAGTACTTC.

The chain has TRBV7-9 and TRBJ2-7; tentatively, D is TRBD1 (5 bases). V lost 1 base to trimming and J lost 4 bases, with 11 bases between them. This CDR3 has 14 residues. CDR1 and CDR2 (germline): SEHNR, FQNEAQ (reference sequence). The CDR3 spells CASSLGTSLYEQYF. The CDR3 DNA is TGTGCCAGCAGCTTAGGGACAAGCTTATACGAGCAGTACTTC.

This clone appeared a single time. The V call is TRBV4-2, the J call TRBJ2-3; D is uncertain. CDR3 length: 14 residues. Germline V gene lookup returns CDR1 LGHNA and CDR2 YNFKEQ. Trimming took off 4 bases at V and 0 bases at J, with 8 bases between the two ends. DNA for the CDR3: TGTGCCAGCAGCCTCTGGGCAAGCACAGATACGCAGTATTTT. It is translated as CASSLWASTDTQYF.

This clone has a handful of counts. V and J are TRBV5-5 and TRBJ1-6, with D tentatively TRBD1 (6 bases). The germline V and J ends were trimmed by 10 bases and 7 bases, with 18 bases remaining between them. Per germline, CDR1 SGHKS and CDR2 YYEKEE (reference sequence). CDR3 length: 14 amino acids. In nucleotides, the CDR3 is TGTGCCTCCTCCTCCCAGACAGGCAATTCACCCCTCCACTTT. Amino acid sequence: CASSSQTGNSPLHF.

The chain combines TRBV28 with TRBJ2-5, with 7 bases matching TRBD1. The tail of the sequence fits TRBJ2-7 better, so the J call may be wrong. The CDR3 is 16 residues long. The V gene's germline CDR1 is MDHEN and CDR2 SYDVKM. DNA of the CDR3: TGTGCCAGCAGTTTAGAGGGGGCCGTCTCCTGGCGCGAGCAGTACTTC. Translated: CASSLEGAVSWREQYF.

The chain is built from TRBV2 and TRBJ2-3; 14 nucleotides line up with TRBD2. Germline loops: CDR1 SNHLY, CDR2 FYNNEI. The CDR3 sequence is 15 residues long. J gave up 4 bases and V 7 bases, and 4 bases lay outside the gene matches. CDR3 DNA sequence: TGTGCCAGCACCCTGGGACTAGCGGGAGCAGATACGCAGTATTTT. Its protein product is CASTLGLAGADTQYF.

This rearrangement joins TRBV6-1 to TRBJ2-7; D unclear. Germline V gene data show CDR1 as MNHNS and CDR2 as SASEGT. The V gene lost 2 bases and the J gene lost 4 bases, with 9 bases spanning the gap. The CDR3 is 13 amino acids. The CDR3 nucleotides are TGTGCCAGCAGTGAAATCTTGGAGTACGAGCAGTACTTC. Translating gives CASSEILEYEQYF.

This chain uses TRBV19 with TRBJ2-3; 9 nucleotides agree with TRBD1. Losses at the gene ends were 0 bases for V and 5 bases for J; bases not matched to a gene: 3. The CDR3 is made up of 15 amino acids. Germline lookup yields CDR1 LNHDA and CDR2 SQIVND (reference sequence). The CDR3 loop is CASSIETGGRDTQYF. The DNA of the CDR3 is TGTGCCAGTAGTATAGAGACAGGGGGAAGAGATACGCAGTATTTT.

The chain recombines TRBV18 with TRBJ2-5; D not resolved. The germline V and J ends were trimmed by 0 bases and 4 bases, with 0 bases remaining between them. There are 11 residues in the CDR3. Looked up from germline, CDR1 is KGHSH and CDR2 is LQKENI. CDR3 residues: CASSPPETQYF. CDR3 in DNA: TGTGCCAGCTCACCACCAGAGACCCAGTACTTC.

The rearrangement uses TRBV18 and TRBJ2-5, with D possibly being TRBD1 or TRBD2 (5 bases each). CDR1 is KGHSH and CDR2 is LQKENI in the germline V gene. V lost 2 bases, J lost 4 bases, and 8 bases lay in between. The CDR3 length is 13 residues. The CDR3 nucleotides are TGTGCCAGCTCACCAGAGGGGCGAGAGACCCAGTACTTC. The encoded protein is CASSPEGRETQYF.

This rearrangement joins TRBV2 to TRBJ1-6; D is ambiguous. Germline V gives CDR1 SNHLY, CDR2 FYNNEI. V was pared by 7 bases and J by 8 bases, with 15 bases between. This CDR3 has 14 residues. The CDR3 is CASTRTGIYSPLHF. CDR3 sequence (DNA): TGTGCCAGCACCCGGACGGGGATTTATTCACCCCTCCACTTT.

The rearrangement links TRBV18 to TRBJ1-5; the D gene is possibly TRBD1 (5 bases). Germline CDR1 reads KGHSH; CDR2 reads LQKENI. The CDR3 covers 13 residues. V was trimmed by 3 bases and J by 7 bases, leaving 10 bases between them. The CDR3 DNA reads TGTGCCAGCTCACCGGAGACAGCCCAGCCCCAGCATTTT. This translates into CASSPETAQPQHF. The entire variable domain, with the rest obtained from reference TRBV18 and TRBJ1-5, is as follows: NAGVMQNPRHLVRRRGQEARLRCSPMKGHSHVYWYRQLPEEGLKFMVYLQKENIIDESGMPKERFSAEFPKEGPSILRIQQVVRGDSAAYFCASSPETAQPQHFGDGTRLSIL.

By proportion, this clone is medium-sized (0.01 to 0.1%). CDR3 in amino acids: CASSIGTGNTGELFF. CDR3 nucleotide sequence: TGTGCCAGTAGTATCGGGACAGGGAACACCGGGGAGCTGTTTTTT. The chain has TRBV19 and TRBJ2-2, with 8 bases that match TRBD1. The CDR3 contains 15 residues. Germline V gives CDR1 LNHDA, CDR2 SQIVND (reference sequence). With V trimmed by 3 bases and J by 1 base, 1 base remained unmatched.

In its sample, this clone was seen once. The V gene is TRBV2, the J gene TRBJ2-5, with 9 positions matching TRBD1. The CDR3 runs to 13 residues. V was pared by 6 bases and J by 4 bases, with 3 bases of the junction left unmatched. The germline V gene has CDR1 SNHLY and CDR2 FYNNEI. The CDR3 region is CASRGQGGETQYF. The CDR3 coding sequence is TGTGCCAGCAGGGGACAGGGAGGAGAGACCCAGTACTTC.